Listed below are T cell receptor beta chains from one sample, sequenced in a study of cytomegalovirus exposure and HLA in healthy donors. Method: immunoSEQ multiplex PCR; TCRdb's copy keeps in-frame clones and lacks some. The top ten hold more than 0.3% of the sample, which has 250,000 to 350,000 clones, 75% to 90% seen once. Specimen: PBMCs. Source of these receptors: a girl aged 2-9 years in good health and CMV-seronegative. Each CDR3 is given with its conserved first and last residue. The D gene is left open where the match is weak. Size values are once, few and many counts, or a class for expanded clones, and some rows have none.

CDR3 DNA	CDR3 protein	V gene	J gene	D gene	clone size
TGTGCCAGCAGTGAAGTAGGACAGGGGGGCCAAGCTTTCTTT	CASSEVGQGGQAFF	TRBV2	TRBJ1-1	TRBD1	.
TGTGCCAGCAGCTGGCGGGCGGGAGGAGCCTACGAGCAGTACTTC	CASSWRAGGAYEQYF	TRBV5-4	TRBJ2-7	TRBD2	.
TGTGCCAGCAGCCTACAAGAATCTAGCGGGCAGTTCTTC	CASSLQESSGQFF	TRBV13	TRBJ2-1	TRBD2	.
TGTGCCAGTAGTCCCGGGACAGGGAGGTACAGAAACATTCAGTACTTC	CASSPGTGRYRNIQYF	TRBV19	TRBJ2-4	TRBD1	few
TGTGCCAGCAACTCCGGGACAGGGATGAATGAGCAGTTCTTC	CASNSGTGMNEQFF	TRBV5-6	TRBJ2-1	TRBD1	.
TGTGCCAGCAGCTCCCTGACAGAACGTAACTATGGCTACACCTTC	CASSSLTERNYGYTF	TRBV5-4	TRBJ1-2	.	.
TGTGCCAGCAGCTCATTACTAGCGGGAGAGACAGATACGCAGTATTTT	CASSSLLAGETDTQYF	TRBV5-6	TRBJ2-3	TRBD2	few
TGTGCCAGCAGCCCCAGGTACGGGACAGGGTCCTACGAGCAGTACTTC	CASSPRYGTGSYEQYF	TRBV4-2	TRBJ2-7	TRBD1	.
TGTGCCATCAGTGTTCTTCGTCCGAGTGGAGTAGTTGGAGGCTACACCTTC	CAISVLRPSGVVGGYTF	TRBV10-3	TRBJ1-2	.	.
TGTGCCAGCAGTTCACAGGGGAACACTGAAGCTTTCTTT	CASSSQGNTEAFF	TRBV28	TRBJ1-1	.	.
TGTGCCAGCAGTTTGGCGGGAGCTGATACGCAGTATTTT	CASSLAGADTQYF	TRBV28	TRBJ2-3	TRBD2	.
TGTGCCAGCAGCGTCGGGACTAGCGGGGTTCGGGAGCTGTTTTTT	CASSVGTSGVRELFF	TRBV9	TRBJ2-2	TRBD2	.
TGCGCCAGTACTCGGGACTACCGTACTTCTAGCACAGATACGCAGTATTTT	CASTRDYRTSSTDTQYF	TRBV5-1	TRBJ2-3	TRBD2	.
TGTGCCAGCAGTTACTCGGGTCGCCAGGGCTACGAGCAGTACTTC	CASSYSGRQGYEQYF	TRBV6-5	TRBJ2-7	.	.
TGTGCCAGTAGTAAGGAAGGGGGCGTGAGCAATCAGCCCCAGCATTTT	CASSKEGGVSNQPQHF	TRBV19	TRBJ1-5	TRBD1	few
TGCGCCAGCAGTGATTACGGACTAGCGTATAATGAGCAGTTCTTC	CASSDYGLAYNEQFF	TRBV10-1	TRBJ2-1	TRBD2	.
TGTGCCAGCAGCTTCGATGGGGCTCCCCGGAATTACGAGCAGTACTTC	CASSFDGAPRNYEQYF	TRBV13	TRBJ2-7	.	.
TGTGCCACAAGTGAGATGACAGTAACAGATACGCAGTATTTT	CATSEMTVTDTQYF	TRBV10-3	TRBJ2-3	.	.
TGTGCCAGCAGCCCCTCAAGGGACAGAAATGAAAAACTGTTTTTT	CASSPSRDRNEKLFF	TRBV6-6	TRBJ1-4	TRBD1	once
TGTGCCAGCAGTTACGACGCTAGCGGGATTAACAATGAGCAGTTCTTC	CASSYDASGINNEQFF	TRBV6-5	TRBJ2-1	TRBD2	few
TGCAGCGTCGGACAGGGAAATGAGCAGTTCTTC	CSVGQGNEQFF	TRBV29-1	TRBJ2-1	TRBD1	.
TGCGCCAGCAGCCGATGGACAGGGATTAACACTGAAGCTTTCTTT	CASSRWTGINTEAFF	TRBV4-1	TRBJ1-1	TRBD1	.
TGTGCCAGCAGCTTTTCCCTGCTAGCGGGGATCAATGAGCAGTTCTTC	CASSFSLLAGINEQFF	TRBV7-7	TRBJ2-1	TRBD2	.
TGTGCCAGCAGTTTATTATCGACAGGGGGAACCGACGAAGCTTTCTTT	CASSLLSTGGTDEAFF	TRBV28	TRBJ1-1	TRBD1	.
TGTGCCAGCAGCACCCCCGGGACACCGAACACTGAAGCTTTCTTT	CASSTPGTPNTEAFF	TRBV7-9	TRBJ1-1	.	.
TGTGCCAGCAGACCTAGCGGGGGGCGGGATGAGCAGTTCTTC	CASRPSGGRDEQFF	TRBV2	TRBJ2-1	TRBD2	.
TGTGCCAGCAGCCAAGATGTTGGACAAGCCTACGGGGCCAACGTCCTGACTTTC	CASSQDVGQAYGANVLTF	TRBV4-2	TRBJ2-6	.	once